This T cell receptor beta chain was found in a study of blood T cell repertoires in COVID-19. Study details: The United States, Italy and Spain supplied acute and convalescent COVID-19 samples. T cells, B-cell-depleted T cells, or PBMCs supplied cDNA or gDNA.

In the original analysis: Reference gene primer amplification in the assay estimated nucleated cell counts. Clones were read by immunoSEQ multiplex PCR, and TCRdb kept only the in-frame ones, dropping some. That table supplies the V and J calls and clone size; D and trimming were determined from the DNA. In the table there are approximately 210,000 clones, around nine tenths of which are singletons. CDR1 and CDR2 (germline): LNHDA, SQIVND (reference sequence). Trimming took 3 bases from V and 2 from J; bases not matched to a gene: 9. This CDR3 is 17 amino acids long. The chain carries TRBV19 and TRBJ2-3, with TRBD2 identical over 9 bases. Sequences were obtained from peripheral blood. The receptor's source is a woman in her thirties or forties with acute or convalescent COVID-19. This CDR3 is CASSIPSSGAYTDTQYF. CDR3 DNA: TGTGCCAGTAGTATCCCTTCTAGCGGGGCCTACACAGATACGCAGTATTTT.